This T cell receptor beta chain derives from a study of blood T cell repertoires in COVID-19. Overall study: COVID-19 samples collected from the United States, Italy and Spain covered acute and convalescent phases. Sources were T cells, B-cell-depleted T cells, or PBMCs; the material itself was cDNA or gDNA.

The germline V and J ends were trimmed by 5 bases and 0 bases, with 7 bases remaining between them. The CDR3 length is 13 residues. Looked up from germline, CDR1 is SEHNR and CDR2 is FQNEAQ (reference sequence). Sequencing was performed with immunoSEQ multiplex PCR; in TCRdb, only in-frame clones are kept and a portion is missing. The sample carries 200,000 to 300,000 clones, roughly 91% recorded once. One Seattle source followed patients from active infection through their disease course. J is TRBJ2-5 and V is TRBV7-9, with a possible D match to TRBD2 (6 bases). The sequenced sample consisted of peripheral blood. The receptor was isolated from a man aged 25-45 years with COVID-19, enrolled during active disease. The CDR3 DNA reads TGTGCCAGCAGCCGGGACTACCAAGAGACCCAGTACTTC. Translation gives CASSRDYQETQYF.